Presented here are 22 T cell receptor beta chains from one specimen sequenced in a study of breast tumors, draining lymph nodes, adjacent tissues. Breast cancer patients provided tissue from their axillary draining lymph nodes. TCRdb re-analysed the multiplex PCR reads in MiXCR, keeping a single row per CDR3 protein. The sample holds 270,000 or so distinct CDR3 sequences, about 30% seen once. Material for sequencing was axillary lymph node tissue. These TCRs come from a female donor with breast cancer. Some clones in this sample may be carry-over from other donors' samples.

A note on this clonotype: A much larger clonotype is one base distant, so this may be a read error. The rearrangement uses TRBV20-1 and TRBJ2-5, with TRBD2 matching over 10 bases. Germline CDR1 and CDR2: DFQATT and SNEGSKA (reference sequence). The CDR3 has 14 residues. CDR3 loop: CSAVAGGWGETQHF. The DNA for the CDR3 is TGCAGTGCCGTAGCGGGAGGTTGGGGAGAGACCCAGCACTTC.

This clonotype has a count of ten or more. J is TRBJ2-5 and V is TRBV11-2; 8 bases are a match to TRBD2. The CDR3 is made up of 14 amino acids. The germline V gene encodes CDR1 SGHAT and CDR2 FQNNGV. V shed 1 base, J shed 5 bases, and the junction held 3 bases outside the gene matches. CDR3 DNA sequence: TGTGCCAGCAGCTTAGCGGGAGGGTGGGAGACCCAGTACTTC. This sequence encodes CASSLAGGWETQYF.

This clonotype was seen at least ten times. Here the CDR3 reads CASQTGPYEQYF. CDR3 sequence (DNA): TGTGCCAGCCAGACAGGGCCCTACGAGCAGTACTTC. V usage is TRBV25-1 and J usage is TRBJ2-7; the match to TRBD1 covers 7 bases. This CDR3 region has 12 residues. The germline CDR1 and CDR2 sequences are MGHDK and SYGVNS. V trimming: 8 bases; J trimming: 2 bases; junction bases outside the gene matches: 3.

Of note for this clonotype: A much larger clone lies a single base off, so this may be a read error. No conserved phenylalanine or tryptophan is present at the end of the CDR3, so a read error is the likely explanation. The chain combines TRBV11-2 with TRBJ2-1; TRBD2 matches 12 bases. Germline V gene sequence: CDR1 SGHAT, CDR2 FQNNGV. With V trimmed by 5 bases and J by 5 bases, 7 bases remained unmatched. This CDR3 region has 16 residues. The CDR3 DNA is TGTGCCAGCAGCCCCAGACTAGCGGGAGATCACAATGAGCAGTTCCTC. Translating gives CASSPRLAGDHNEQFL.

The J gene is TRBJ2-1, the V gene TRBV25-1, with TRBD2 as a possible D gene (5 bases). Germline-derived CDR1 and CDR2 are MGHDK and SYGVNS. V dropped 1 base and J dropped 7 bases, with 8 bases sitting between them. The CDR3 runs 13 residues. This chain's CDR3 is CASSESTGNEQFF. The CDR3 DNA reads as TGTGCCAGCAGTGAATCCACGGGGAATGAGCAGTTCTTC.

DNA of the CDR3: TGTGCCAGTAGTATAGATCCAGGCTCTGGAAACACCATATATTTT. This encodes CASSIDPGSGNTIYF. V usage is TRBV19 and J usage is TRBJ1-3; D gene ambiguous. Germline assignment: CDR1 LNHDA and CDR2 SQIVND (reference sequence). The CDR3 runs 15 residues. The germline V and J ends were trimmed by 0 bases and 0 bases, with 6 bases remaining between them.

Ten or more counts support this clonotype. The CDR3 DNA follows: TGCAGTGCTAGAGATCGGCTAGCGGCCTACAATGAGCAGTTCTTC. Translation gives CSARDRLAAYNEQFF. The V and J genes are TRBV20-1 and TRBJ2-1, with 7 bases fitting TRBD2. Per the germline V gene, CDR1 is DFQATT and CDR2 is SNEGSKA (reference sequence). The ends lost 0 bases at V and 2 bases at J; junction bases unmatched: 4. The CDR3 covers 15 residues.

This clonotype was observed at least ten times. The chain recombines TRBV5-8 with TRBJ2-7, with 14 positions matching TRBD2. The ends lost 4 bases at V and 5 bases at J; junction bases unmatched: 5. The CDR3 extends over 15 amino acids. Germline CDR1 SGHTS, CDR2 YDEGEE. CDR3 bases: TGTGCCAGCAGCGGACCGGGACTAGCGGGAGACGAGCAGTACTTC. This sequence encodes CASSGPGLAGDEQYF.

In this sample, this clonotype turned up many times. The rearrangement joins TRBV4-1 to TRBJ1-6; 7 nucleotides line up with TRBD1. The CDR3 loop spans 17 amino acids. CDR1 MGHRA and CDR2 YSYEKL come from the germline V gene. The ends lost 1 base at V and 7 bases at J; junction bases unmatched: 10. CDR3 protein: CASSQGSSGGGNSPLHF. The CDR3 DNA sequence: TGCGCCAGCAGCCAAGGATCCTCAGGGGGAGGGAATTCACCCCTCCACTTT.

This clonotype was counted ten times or more. The rearrangement links TRBV9 to TRBJ2-1; D is unclear. This CDR3 contains 15 residues. Trimming cost V 0 bases and J 4 bases, with 11 bases left between them. Germline V gene lookup returns CDR1 SGDLS and CDR2 YYNGEE. The CDR3 spells CASSVEPTVYNEQFF. For the CDR3, the DNA is TGTGCCAGCAGCGTAGAGCCGACGGTATACAATGAGCAGTTCTTC.

The chain combines TRBV20-1 with TRBJ2-2; TRBD2 matches at 11 bases. CDR1 DFQATT and CDR2 SNEGSKA come from the germline V gene (reference sequence). This CDR3 spans 14 amino acids. With 4 bases clipped from V and 9 bases from J, the junction kept 7 bases outside the gene matches. The CDR3: CSAILGLADRELFF. The CDR3 DNA is TGCAGTGCTATACTGGGACTAGCGGACAGGGAGCTGTTTTTT.

The genes are TRBV15 and TRBJ2-6; TRBD1 agrees at 10 bases. This CDR3 comprises 16 residues. The germline V gene has CDR1 LNHNV and CDR2 YYDKDF (reference sequence). Trimming at V came to 0 bases and at J to 9 bases, leaving 5 bases not matched to a gene. CDR3 sequence (DNA): TGTGCCACCAGCAGAGACGGACAGGGGGTTGGCAACGTCCTGACTTTC. It specifies CATSRDGQGVGNVLTF.

This clonotype was seen at least ten times. The chain employs TRBV20-1 and TRBJ1-2, with D perhaps matching TRBD1 (5 bases). The germline CDR1 and CDR2 sequences are DFQATT and SNEGSKA (reference sequence). The CDR3 extends over 11 amino acids. V was clipped by 6 bases and J by 7 bases, with 12 bases between them. CDR3: CSADLRGGYTF. CDR3 DNA sequence: TGCAGTGCGGACTTAAGGGGTGGCTACACCTTC.

Ten or more counts support this clonotype. V and J are TRBV7-2 and TRBJ1-4; maybe TRBD1 (6 bases). V dropped 2 bases and J dropped 0 bases, with 16 bases sitting between them. There are 18 residues in the CDR3. Germline lookup yields CDR1 SGHTA and CDR2 FQGNSA. The CDR3 DNA reads TGTGCCAGCAGCTTAAGGAGTTTTAGGGGGTCAACTAATGAAAAACTGTTTTTT. Translating it yields CASSLRSFRGSTNEKLFF.

This clonotype was seen repeatedly, ten times or more. Mismatch with germline at one junction end may stem from a read error. This rearrangement joins TRBV12-3 or TRBV12-4 to TRBJ2-1; TRBD2 aligns across 9 bases. The CDR3 has 16 amino acids. The CDR3 DNA follows: TGTGCCAGCAGGGCTACCGGGACTAGCTCCCACAATGAGCAGTTCTTC. This encodes CASRATGTSSHNEQFF.

Of note for this clonotype: A much more abundant neighbour one base away suggests this may be a read error. J is TRBJ2-7 and V is TRBV5-6; possibly TRBD2 for D (5 bases). This CDR3 spans 11 amino acids. Germline V gene data show CDR1 as SGHDT and CDR2 as YYEEEE. CDR3 amino acids: CASASQREQCF. In DNA form, the CDR3 reads TGTGCCAGCGCCTCCCAGAGGGAGCAGTGCTTC. The whole variable domain, filled in from reference TRBV5-6 and TRBJ2-7, reads DAGVTQSPTHLIKTRGQQVTLRCSPKSGHDTVSWYQQALGQGPQFIFQYYEEEERQRGNFPDRFSGHQFPNYSSELNVNALLLGDSALYLCASASQREQCFGPGTRLTVT.

In the case of this clonotype: This sequence may be a read error, since a much larger clone differs from it by one base. J is TRBJ1-3 and V is TRBV20-1, with D maybe TRBD1 (5 bases). Germline loops: CDR1 DFQATT, CDR2 SNEGSKA (reference sequence). The CDR3 extends over 14 amino acids. The DNA for the CDR3 is TGCAGTGCCGTGGGACGGAACTCTGGAACCACCATATATTTT. This gives the protein CSAVGRNSGTTIYF.

This clonotype came up a few times. This chain connects TRBV27 to TRBJ2-6; D possibly corresponds to TRBD1 (6 bases). This CDR3 is built from 14 residues. Looked up from germline, CDR1 is MNHEY and CDR2 is SMNVEV (reference sequence). Trimming took off 0 bases at V and 17 bases at J, with 17 bases between the two ends. This CDR3 is CASSLSHRVGAMTF. The CDR3 coding sequence is TGTGCCAGCAGTTTATCTCACCGAGTGGGGGCCATGACTTTC.

There are many counts of this clonotype. This chain connects TRBV5-4 to TRBJ2-7; TRBD2 matches at 7 bases. The CDR3 runs to 16 residues. V shed 4 bases, J shed 0 bases, and the junction held 10 bases outside the gene matches. CDR1 and CDR2 from the germline V gene are SGHNT and YYREEE (reference sequence). DNA for the CDR3: TGTGCCAGCAGCCTGGGAGGGAGCCTAAGCTCCTACGAGCAGTACTTC. Protein sequence: CASSLGGSLSSYEQYF.

Regarding this clonotype: A much more abundant neighbour one base away suggests this may be a read error. The V gene is TRBV19, the J gene TRBJ2-7; TRBD2 matches at 8 bases. V shed 6 bases, J shed 2 bases, and the junction held 9 bases outside the gene matches. The CDR3 loop spans 15 amino acids. CDR1 is LNHDA and CDR2 is SQIVND in the germline V gene (reference sequence). The CDR3 loop is CASRGRGGVPYEQYF. The CDR3 DNA follows: TGTGCCAGTAGGGGCCGGGGGGGAGTGCCCTACGAGCAGTACTTC.

CDR3 DNA: TGTGCCTGGGGCATACCTACCCGAGCTTTCTTT. It specifies CAWGIPTRAFF. This chain connects TRBV30 to TRBJ1-1; D gene uncertain. The V and J ends lost 5 bases and 10 bases respectively, with 14 bases between them. CDR1 GTSNPN and CDR2 SVGIG come from the germline V gene (reference sequence). The CDR3 contains 11 residues.

Turning to this clonotype: This may be a read error: a much more frequent sequence differs by one nucleotide. The genes are TRBV10-3 and TRBJ1-6; 8 nucleotides align to TRBD1. This CDR3 is built from 13 residues. Germline loops: CDR1 ENHRY, CDR2 SYGVKD. Trimming took 5 bases from V and 10 from J; bases not matched to a gene: 4. In DNA, the CDR3 is TGTGCCATCAGTTTCAGGGGGCGGTCACCCCTCCACTTT. Its protein product is CAISFRGRSPLHF.